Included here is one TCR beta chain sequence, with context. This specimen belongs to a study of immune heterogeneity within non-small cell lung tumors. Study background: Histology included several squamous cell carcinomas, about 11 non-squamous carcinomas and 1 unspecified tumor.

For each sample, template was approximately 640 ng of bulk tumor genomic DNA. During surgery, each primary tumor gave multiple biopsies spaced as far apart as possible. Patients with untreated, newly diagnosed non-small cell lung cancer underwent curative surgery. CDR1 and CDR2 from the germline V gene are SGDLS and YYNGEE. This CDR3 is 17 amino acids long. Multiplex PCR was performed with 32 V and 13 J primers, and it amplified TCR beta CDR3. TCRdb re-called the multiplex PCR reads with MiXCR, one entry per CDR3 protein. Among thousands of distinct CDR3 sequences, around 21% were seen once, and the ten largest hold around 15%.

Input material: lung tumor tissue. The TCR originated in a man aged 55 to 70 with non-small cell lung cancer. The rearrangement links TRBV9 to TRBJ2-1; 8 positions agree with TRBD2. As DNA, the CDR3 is TGTGACAGGAGCGCCCCGCTGGAGCGGGAGTCGGGGAATGAGCAGTTCTTC. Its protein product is CDRSAPLERESGNEQFF.